The 6 T cell receptor beta chains given below trace back to one sample, sequenced in a study of T cells in Graves' hyperthyroidism and ophthalmopathy. Amplified TCR beta CDR3 regions derived from RNA transcripts. During a first-round RT-PCR of the TCR CDR3, the HTBI primer set was used. TCRdb called the multiplex PCR reads again in MiXCR, with one record for every CDR3 protein. This sample has roughly 250,000 distinct CDR3 sequences; roughly 15% occur once, and the top ten carry about 29%. Material: blood. Receptors were obtained from a woman between 18 and 29 years old with Graves' ophthalmopathy.

This clonotype was seen many times. V is TRBV28 and J is TRBJ2-7, with 8 bases fitting TRBD1. CDR3 size: 14 residues. The V gene end was trimmed by 6 bases and the J gene end by 5 bases; junction bases not matched to a gene: 9. Germline loops: CDR1 MDHEN, CDR2 SYDVKM. CDR3 protein: CASRGPTGVNEQYF. CDR3 nucleotides: TGTGCCAGCAGGGGACCGACAGGGGTCAACGAGCAGTACTTC.

The sample holds many counts of this clonotype. The chain is built from TRBV20-1 and TRBJ2-1, with 8 positions matching TRBD2. The germline gives CDR1 DFQATT, CDR2 SNEGSKA (reference sequence). J was trimmed by 6 bases and V by 2 bases; bases with no gene match: 6. This CDR3 is built from 14 residues. The CDR3 reads CSARQAGVSNEQFF. CDR3 nucleotides: TGCAGTGCTAGACAAGCGGGAGTAAGCAATGAGCAGTTCTTC.

At least ten counts were recorded for this clonotype. The rearrangement links TRBV5-1 to TRBJ2-5; 9 bases fit TRBD2. Germline CDR1 and CDR2: SGHRS and YFSETQ. Trimming removed 0 bases from V and 0 bases from J; junction bases left unmatched: 9. The CDR3 covers 18 residues. The CDR3 coding sequence is TGCGCCAGCAGCTTGGTTATCTTAAGCGGGGGGAACCAAGAGACCCAGTACTTC. Its translation: CASSLVILSGGNQETQYF.

This clonotype was counted ten times or more. The chain combines TRBV5-5 with TRBJ1-3, with unresolved D. V lost 3 bases and J 0 bases, leaving 4 bases between the germline ends. CDR3 length: 13 amino acids. In germline, CDR1 is SGHKS, CDR2 YYEKEE (reference sequence). Here the CDR3 reads CASSSDSGNTIYF. CDR3 DNA: TGTGCCAGCAGCTCCGACTCTGGAAACACCATATATTTT.

There are many counts of this clonotype. The DNA for the CDR3 is TGTGCCAGCAGTCTGGGTGGGGCAGGGGTCACTGAAGCTTTCTTT. It translates to CASSLGGAGVTEAFF. The chain recombines TRBV12-3 or TRBV12-4 with TRBJ1-1; TRBD1 might be the D (6 bases). V lost 5 bases and J 4 bases, leaving 17 bases between the germline ends. CDR3 length: 15 residues.

The sample holds many counts of this clonotype. The chain employs TRBV15 and TRBJ1-2; no firm D call. Per germline, CDR1 LNHNV and CDR2 YYDKDF (reference sequence). Trimming left V 0 bases short and J 2 bases short, with 10 bases between. The CDR3 covers 15 residues. The CDR3, as DNA: TGTGCCACCAGCAGAGATGGGATAGGAAACTATGGCTACACCTTC. This gives the protein CATSRDGIGNYGYTF.